The 21 T cell receptor beta chains listed next were all sequenced from one sample in a study of T cell responses to AZD1222 COVID-19 vaccine. Clones were read by immunoSEQ multiplex PCR, and TCRdb kept only the in-frame ones, dropping some. The table includes 80,000 to 100,000 clones, 88% detected once. The sample was peripheral blood, taken on day 0 of AZD1222 vaccination. Receptors were obtained from an adult in good health.

This chain connects TRBV11-2 to TRBJ1-1; 7 positions match TRBD1. The J segment lost 1 base and the V segment lost 5 bases, leaving 10 bases of the junction unmatched. The CDR3 runs 16 residues. Germline CDR1 reads SGHAT; CDR2 reads FQNNGV. CDR3 region: CASSLNRGGRNTEAFF. The CDR3 DNA sequence: TGTGCCAGCAGCCTGAACAGGGGCGGACGGAACACTGAAGCTTTCTTT.

J is TRBJ2-7 and V is TRBV18, with D unresolved. There are 12 residues in the CDR3. V was clipped by 4 bases and J by 3 bases, with 7 bases between them. The germline gives CDR1 KGHSH, CDR2 LQKENI. The CDR3 coding sequence is TGTGCCAGCTCACAGAACGACTACGAGCAGTACTTC. It codes for CASSQNDYEQYF.

This clone showed up just a few times. This sequence joins TRBV5-6 and TRBJ1-6; tentatively, D is TRBD1 (5 bases). The V and J ends lost 4 bases and 15 bases respectively, with 14 bases between them. CDR1 is SGHDT and CDR2 is YYEEEE in the germline V gene. The CDR3 covers 12 residues. The CDR3 region is CASSQIKGLLHF. As DNA, the CDR3 is TGTGCCAGCAGCCAGATAAAGGGGCTCCTCCACTTT. Full variable domain (remainder filled in from reference TRBV5-6 and TRBJ1-6): DAGVTQSPTHLIKTRGQQVTLRCSPKSGHDTVSWYQQALGQGPQFIFQYYEEEERQRGNFPDRFSGHQFPNYSSELNVNALLLGDSALYLCASSQIKGLLHFGNGTRLTVT.

The chain combines TRBV7-9 with TRBJ2-1, with D tentatively TRBD1 (7 bases). The CDR3 spans 12 residues. V shed 6 bases and J shed 10 bases, with 13 bases lying between them. Germline CDR1 SEHNR, CDR2 FQNEAQ (reference sequence). The CDR3 protein is CASSRQGGEQFF. The CDR3 coding sequence is TGTGCCAGCAGTCGACAGGGAGGCGAGCAGTTCTTC.

This clone was observed a handful of times. The V call is TRBV10-3, the J call TRBJ2-3; TRBD1 is a possible D gene (5 bases). CDR1 and CDR2 (germline): ENHRY, SYGVKD. This CDR3 has 15 residues. The germline V and J ends were trimmed by 3 bases and 2 bases, with 12 bases remaining between them. CDR3 residues: CAISEGVGDTDTQYF. CDR3 DNA sequence: TGTGCCATCAGTGAAGGAGTAGGGGACACAGATACGCAGTATTTT.

The chain uses TRBV9 and TRBJ1-1; D not certain. V was pared by 4 bases and J by 1 base, with 17 bases between. Germline V gives CDR1 SGDLS, CDR2 YYNGEE. This CDR3 region has 16 residues. This CDR3 reads CASSLEGRLPNTEAFF. For the CDR3, the DNA is TGTGCCAGCAGCCTAGAAGGAAGACTTCCGAACACTGAAGCTTTCTTT.

This clone was picked up a small number of times. The chain couples TRBV28 to TRBJ1-2; D gene unclear. The CDR3 is made up of 13 amino acids. The germline V and J ends were trimmed by 6 bases and 6 bases, with 14 bases remaining between them. In germline, CDR1 is MDHEN, CDR2 SYDVKM. In DNA form, the CDR3 reads TGTGCCAGCAGCACCCGGGTCACGCATGGCTACACCTTC. It is translated as CASSTRVTHGYTF.

The chain joins TRBV2 to TRBJ1-1; no clear D gene. The CDR3 contains 16 residues. Looked up from germline, CDR1 is SNHLY and CDR2 is FYNNEI. Trimming pared 6 bases from V and 0 bases from J, leaving 17 bases between. The CDR3 loop is CASRARWVLLNTEAFF. CDR3 sequence (DNA): TGTGCCAGCAGAGCCCGCTGGGTATTATTGAACACTGAAGCTTTCTTT.

CDR3 sequence reads: CASSQDRGRVLGGYTF. In nucleotides, the CDR3 is TGCGCCAGCAGCCAAGATCGGGGCAGGGTATTGGGTGGCTACACCTTC. This chain uses TRBV4-3 with TRBJ1-2; a possible D gene is TRBD1 (5 bases). Trimming removed 0 bases at V and 7 bases at J, with 18 bases between. There are 16 residues in the CDR3. Germline V gene sequence: CDR1 LGHNA, CDR2 YSLEER.

The rearrangement links TRBV28 to TRBJ1-5, with D perhaps matching TRBD1 (6 bases). The CDR3 has 14 amino acids. Looked up from germline, CDR1 is MDHEN and CDR2 is SYDVKM. Trimming took off 7 bases at V and 4 bases at J, with 14 bases between the two ends. CDR3 DNA: TGTGCCAGCATCGGGACATCTCGGAATCAGCCCCAGCATTTT. Its protein product is CASIGTSRNQPQHF.

The rearrangement links TRBV9 to TRBJ1-4; unclear D gene. From germline, CDR1 is SGDLS and CDR2 YYNGEE. This CDR3 comprises 15 residues. Deletions cut 0 bases from V and 2 bases from J, with 8 bases between. CDR3 region: CASSVVGGTNEKLFF. The CDR3 DNA sequence: TGTGCCAGCAGCGTAGTAGGAGGCACTAATGAAAAACTGTTTTTT.

Worth noting for this clone: Other DNA sequences in this specimen translate into the identical CDR3. This chain connects TRBV11-2 to TRBJ2-7, with 10 bases fitting TRBD2. V was clipped by 5 bases and J by 4 bases; unmatched bases: 2. The CDR3 has 13 amino acids. Per germline, CDR1 SGHAT and CDR2 FQNNGV. The CDR3 sequence: CASSPTSGYEQYF. The CDR3 nucleotides read TGTGCCAGCAGCCCGACTAGCGGGTACGAGCAGTACTTC. Variable domain in full (rest from reference TRBV11-2 and TRBJ2-7): EAGVAQSPRYKIIEKRQSVAFWCNPISGHATLYWYQQILGQGPKLLIQFQNNGVVDDSQLPKDRFSAERLKGVDSTLKIQPAKLEDSAVYLCASSPTSGYEQYFGPGTRLTVT.

The chain joins TRBV27 to TRBJ2-1, with D unclear. V lost 4 bases, J lost 8 bases, and 6 bases lay in between. Germline CDR1 and CDR2: MNHEY and SMNVEV (reference sequence). CDR3 length equals 11 residues. This CDR3 reads CASSWLDEQFF. For the CDR3, the DNA is TGTGCCAGCAGTTGGTTAGATGAGCAGTTCTTC.

The chain couples TRBV7-3 to TRBJ2-1; the match to TRBD2 covers 9 bases. CDR3 length: 15 amino acids. After removal of 0 bases from V and 9 bases from J, the junction contained 6 bases not matched to a gene. Per the germline V gene, CDR1 is SGHTA and CDR2 is FQGTGA. In DNA, the CDR3 is TGTGCCAGCAGCTTAACGATAGCGGGAGTCGGTGAGCAGTTCTTC. It translates to CASSLTIAGVGEQFF.

The chain combines TRBV7-3 with TRBJ2-7; the match to TRBD1 covers 7 bases. Germline CDR1 is SGHTA and CDR2 is FQGTGA. This CDR3 region has 16 residues. V shed 4 bases and J 0 bases; nucleotides not matched to a gene: 9. CDR3 bases: TGTGCCAGCAGCTCAACCGGGACAGTGAGCTCCTACGAGCAGTACTTC. Its translation: CASSSTGTVSSYEQYF. Based on the CDR3 plus reference TRBV7-3 and TRBJ2-7, the full variable domain is GAGVSQTPSNKVTEKGKYVELRCDPISGHTALYWYRQSLGQGPEFLIYFQGTGAADDSGLPNDRFFAVRPEGSVSTLKIQRTERGDSAVYLCASSSTGTVSSYEQYFGPGTRLTVT.

The chain has TRBV4-1 and TRBJ2-7, with 8 nucleotides matching TRBD2. CDR1 is MGHRA, CDR2 YSYEKL, per germline. J lost 4 bases, V lost 1 base, and 3 bases had no gene match. The CDR3 is 14 amino acids. DNA of the CDR3: TGCGCCAGCAGCCAAGGACTAGCGTCATACGAGCAGTACTTC. This encodes CASSQGLASYEQYF.

This chain connects TRBV9 to TRBJ2-2, with D maybe TRBD2 (6 bases). Deletions cut 1 base from V and 5 bases from J, with 15 bases between. Germline loops: CDR1 SGDLS, CDR2 YYNGEE. The CDR3 covers 16 residues. The CDR3 loop is CASSVYAGRGTGELFF. The DNA of the CDR3 is TGTGCCAGCAGCGTATATGCGGGACGGGGTACCGGGGAGCTGTTTTTT.

This chain joins TRBV19 and TRBJ1-4, with 9 bases aligning to TRBD1. CDR1 LNHDA and CDR2 SQIVND come from the germline V gene (reference sequence). The CDR3 is made up of 15 amino acids. With V trimmed by 6 bases and J by 5 bases, 7 bases remained unmatched. The DNA for the CDR3 is TGTGCCAGTAGGATGTCCGGGACAGGGAATGAAAAACTGTTTTTT. Protein product: CASRMSGTGNEKLFF.

The genes are TRBV25-1 and TRBJ1-1; 7 bases agree with TRBD1. The CDR3 is 14 residues long. Trimming at V came to 8 bases and at J to 0 bases, leaving 6 bases not matched to a gene. Germline assignment: CDR1 MGHDK and CDR2 SYGVNS. For the CDR3, the DNA is TGTGCCAGCCGAAAGCAGGGGGTGAACACTGAAGCTTTCTTT. Protein product: CASRKQGVNTEAFF.

The genes are TRBV19 and TRBJ1-5; a possible D gene is TRBD1 (5 bases). This CDR3 region has 15 residues. V lost 3 bases and J 7 bases, leaving 16 bases between the germline ends. CDR1 is LNHDA, CDR2 SQIVND, per germline (reference sequence). The CDR3 here is CASSISGPSRQPQHF. The DNA of the CDR3 is TGTGCCAGTAGTATTTCGGGGCCCAGTCGCCAGCCCCAGCATTTT.

The V and J genes are TRBV4-1 and TRBJ2-3, with TRBD2 identical over 7 bases. V lost 1 base to trimming and J lost 2 bases; unmatched junction nucleotides: 9. Looked up from germline, CDR1 is MGHRA and CDR2 is YSYEKL. The length of the CDR3 is 17 residues. Here the CDR3 DNA reads TGCGCCAGCAGCCAAGTCTTGGCGGGAGTTTCCACAGATACGCAGTATTTT. Its translation: CASSQVLAGVSTDTQYF.